The text below deals with one T cell receptor beta chain. Its specificity is not known. Then a second PCR, running roughly 7 to 11 cycles, was carried out with a sample-barcoded 5' primer and a J-beta primer mix. Every sample returned 2.5 million or more CDR3-containing paired-end reads. TCRdb used MiXCR to reprocess the 5' RACE reads, holding one entry per CDR3 protein. The sample contains about 1.5 million distinct CDR3 sequences, roughly two fifths of which appear only once. The people who gave samples were healthy Caucasians from Russia, aged roughly 6 to 100. These data belong to a study of blood T cells in healthy people across ages. Study in general: Capturing about one barcoded beta molecule per two T cells was achieved by template switching.

In germline, CDR1 is LGHNA, CDR2 YSLEER. CDR3 size: 16 residues. V was pared by 0 bases and J by 3 bases, with 9 bases between. Study results and limitations: It was not known whether donors were CMV positive (a possible confounder of expanded clonotype changes).

Material: blood. This clonotype was obtained from a woman aged 18-29 years in good health. The chain carries TRBV4-3 and TRBJ2-6; the D is unclear. The CDR3 is CASSQDSTGGANVLTF. The CDR3 DNA is TGCGCCAGCAGCCAAGACAGTACTGGTGGGGCCAACGTCCTGACTTTC.